Sequencing of this TCR beta chain was carried out in a study of blood T cell repertoires in COVID-19. At the level of the study: Whether acute or convalescent, the COVID-19 samples came from the United States, Italy and Spain. From T cells, B-cell-depleted T cells, or PBMCs came the material, which was cDNA or gDNA.

The CDR3 extends over 15 amino acids. Germline CDR1 and CDR2: SGHVS and FNYEAQ. The V gene lost 6 bases and the J gene lost 2 bases, with 15 bases spanning the gap. Original data processing: Reference gene primer amplification yielded estimated nucleated cell counts. The table came from immunoSEQ multiplex PCR; TCRdb's copy has only in-frame clones and leaves some out. The V and J calls and clone size were taken over from that table, and D and trimming were inferred from the DNA. This sample has approximately 220,000 clones, with approximately 88% found just once. This clone was seen only once. The clonotype was recovered from a man between 40 and 49 years old with acute or convalescent COVID-19. The chain carries TRBV7-6 and TRBJ2-3; D may be TRBD2 (6 bases). The sequencing input was peripheral blood. The CDR3, as DNA: TGTGCCAGCAGGGATACGGAGGGAGTCACAGATACGCAGTATTTT. Protein: CASRDTEGVTDTQYF.